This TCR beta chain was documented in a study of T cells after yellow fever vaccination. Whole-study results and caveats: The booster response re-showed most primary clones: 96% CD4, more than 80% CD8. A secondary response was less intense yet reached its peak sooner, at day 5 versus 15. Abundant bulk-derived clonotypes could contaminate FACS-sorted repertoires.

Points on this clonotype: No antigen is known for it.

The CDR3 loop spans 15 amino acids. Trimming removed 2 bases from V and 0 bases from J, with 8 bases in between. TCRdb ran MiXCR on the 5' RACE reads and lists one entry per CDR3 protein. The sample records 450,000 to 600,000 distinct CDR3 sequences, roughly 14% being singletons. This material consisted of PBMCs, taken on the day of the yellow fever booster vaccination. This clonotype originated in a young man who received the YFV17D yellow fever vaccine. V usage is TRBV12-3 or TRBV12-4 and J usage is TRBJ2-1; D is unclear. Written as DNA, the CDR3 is TGTGCCAGCAGTTTACTGTTGAGCTCCTACAATGAGCAGTTCTTC. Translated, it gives CASSLLLSSYNEQFF.